This T cell receptor beta chain was profiled in a study of blood T cell repertoires in COVID-19. The germline CDR1 and CDR2 sequences are SQVTM and ANQGSEA. This CDR3 has 12 amino acids. Only in-frame clones appear in the TCRdb table, and some are missing; sequencing was by immunoSEQ multiplex PCR. The sample includes under 200,000 clones, about 86% of them seen just once. The source of this sequence is a man between 18 and 29 years old with active or convalescent COVID-19. Sequenced material: peripheral blood. This chain connects TRBV29-1 to TRBJ1-1, with a weak D call TRBD1 (6 bases). CDR3 amino acids: CRSRTVRTEAFF. The DNA of the CDR3 is TGCAGGTCCCGGACAGTCAGGACTGAAGCTTTCTTT.